The rows below give T cell receptor beta chains drawn from one sample of a study of cytomegalovirus exposure and HLA in healthy donors. Some clones are missing from TCRdb's copy, which holds only in-frame ones; the method was immunoSEQ multiplex PCR. The sample lists 120,000 or so clones, 78% occurring once. Sequences were obtained from PBMCs. The receptors originated from a middle-aged woman in good health and CMV-seronegative. CDR3s include the opening cysteine and the closing phenylalanine or tryptophan. The D gene is left open where the match is weak. A clone size is listed for some rows: how often the clone was seen (once, few, many), or a class if it is expanded.

v_call	j_call	d_call	clone_size	cdr3_nt	cdr3_aa
TRBV28	TRBJ2-5	TRBD1	.	TGTGCCAGCAGTTCACGACAGGGTAGAGAGACCCAGTACTTC	CASSSRQGRETQYF
TRBV6-4	TRBJ2-2	.	once	TGTGCCAGCAGTGACGACACCTCAAGAGCCACCGGGGAGCTGTTTTTT	CASSDDTSRATGELFF
TRBV29-1	TRBJ2-3	TRBD2	.	TGCAGCGTTGAAGGTGCTAGCGGGACTATGAGGGGCACAGATACGCAGTATTTT	CSVEGASGTMRGTDTQYF
TRBV5-1	TRBJ2-3	TRBD2	.	TGCGCCAGCAGCTTGGACGGGACTAGCAAATCAGATACGCAGTATTTT	CASSLDGTSKSDTQYF
TRBV6-5	TRBJ1-2	TRBD1	.	TGTGCCAGCAGTTTCGACAGGGGAGGCTACACCTTC	CASSFDRGGYTF
TRBV6-6	TRBJ1-1	TRBD1	.	TGTGCCAGCAGCCATCGTCGGACAGGGTTGAACACTGAAGCTTTCTTT	CASSHRRTGLNTEAFF
TRBV7-2	TRBJ2-7	.	once	TGTGCCAGCAGCTTACGCAGGCCGTCCTACGAGCAGTACTTC	CASSLRRPSYEQYF
TRBV7-2	TRBJ1-2	TRBD1	.	TGTGCCAGCAGCTTTGCCCCAGGGGGCATCTATGGCTACACCTTC	CASSFAPGGIYGYTF
TRBV29-1	TRBJ2-1	TRBD2	.	TGCAGCGCTCAACTAGCGATTGGAAATGAGCAGTTCTTC	CSAQLAIGNEQFF
TRBV4-2	TRBJ2-7	.	.	TGTGCCAGCAGCCCGGACTACCCGCACGAGCAGTACTTC	CASSPDYPHEQYF
TRBV2	TRBJ1-3	.	few	TGTGCCAGCAGGACCGGGACAAACTCTGGAAACACCATATATTTT	CASRTGTNSGNTIYF
TRBV27	TRBJ2-7	TRBD2	once	TGTGCCAGCAGTTTACGCCCCCCACTAGCGGGAGGATCCTACGAGCAGTACTTC	CASSLRPPLAGGSYEQYF
TRBV5-1	TRBJ1-2	.	.	TGCGCCAGCAGCTTGGGGGGAGGATATGGCTACACCTTC	CASSLGGGYGYTF
TRBV28	TRBJ1-2	TRBD1	.	TGTGCCAGCAGTTCTCCGGGACAGGGGGCGCCTAACTATGGCTACACCTTC	CASSSPGQGAPNYGYTF
TRBV7-6	TRBJ1-1	.	.	TGTGCCAGCAGCTTTTCCGAGGGAACTGAAGCTTTCTTT	CASSFSEGTEAFF
TRBV4-1	TRBJ1-4	.	few	TGCGCCAGCAGCCTTACAGGGCATAATGAAAAACTGTTTTTT	CASSLTGHNEKLFF
TRBV11-3	TRBJ2-1	.	.	TGTGCCAGCAGCTTAGGTACAGGGGAGCAGTTCTTC	CASSLGTGEQFF
TRBV5-1	TRBJ2-1	TRBD2	.	TGCGCCAGCAGCTTGGGCCTAGCGGCCTACAATGAGCAGTTCTTC	CASSLGLAAYNEQFF
TRBV19	TRBJ2-5	TRBD2	.	TGTGCCAGTAGTATTAGACTAGCGGGAGAGATGGGGGAGACCCAGTACTTC	CASSIRLAGEMGETQYF
TRBV28	TRBJ1-2	TRBD1	few	TGTGCCAGCAGTATCCCGACAGGGGGCTGGAGTGGCTACACCTTC	CASSIPTGGWSGYTF
TRBV5-4	TRBJ2-7	TRBD1	.	TGTGCCAGCAGCTCGGAGACAGGGGACTACGAGCAGTACTTC	CASSSETGDYEQYF
TRBV19	TRBJ1-2	.	few	TGTGCCAGTATGTATGACTATGGCTACACCTTC	CASMYDYGYTF
TRBV5-1	TRBJ1-1	.	.	TGCGCCAGCAGCTTGACAGGGACTGAAGCTTTCTTT	CASSLTGTEAFF
TRBV13	TRBJ2-6	TRBD1	few	TGTGCCAGCAGCGTCAGACAGGGGAGCTCTGGGGCCAACGTCCTGACTTTC	CASSVRQGSSGANVLTF
TRBV7-9	TRBJ2-2	.	few	TGTGCCAGCACCCAAGAGGGCAGCGGGGAGCTGTTTTTT	CASTQEGSGELFF
TRBV14	TRBJ1-2	.	.	TGTGCCAGCAGCCCCCAGGAAAACTATGGCTACACCTTC	CASSPQENYGYTF
TRBV28	TRBJ1-2	TRBD1	.	TGTGCCAGCAGTAAACCCCGGACAGGGGGCTATGGCTACACCTTC	CASSKPRTGGYGYTF
TRBV28	TRBJ1-2	.	.	TGTGCCGGGGGACGAGCGGGCTTCTATGGCTACACCTTC	CAGGRAGFYGYTF
TRBV18	TRBJ2-1	.	few	TGTGCCAGCTCACCACCTTCCAACAATGAGCAGTTCTTC	CASSPPSNNEQFF
TRBV4-2	TRBJ2-1	TRBD2	.	TGTGCCAGCAGCCAAGAGGCGTCTAGCGGGATTAGTGAGCAGTTCTTC	CASSQEASSGISEQFF
TRBV7-9	TRBJ2-7	TRBD1	.	TGTGCCAGCAGCTTAGTTGGACAGGGTTCGGACGAGCAGTACTTC	CASSLVGQGSDEQYF